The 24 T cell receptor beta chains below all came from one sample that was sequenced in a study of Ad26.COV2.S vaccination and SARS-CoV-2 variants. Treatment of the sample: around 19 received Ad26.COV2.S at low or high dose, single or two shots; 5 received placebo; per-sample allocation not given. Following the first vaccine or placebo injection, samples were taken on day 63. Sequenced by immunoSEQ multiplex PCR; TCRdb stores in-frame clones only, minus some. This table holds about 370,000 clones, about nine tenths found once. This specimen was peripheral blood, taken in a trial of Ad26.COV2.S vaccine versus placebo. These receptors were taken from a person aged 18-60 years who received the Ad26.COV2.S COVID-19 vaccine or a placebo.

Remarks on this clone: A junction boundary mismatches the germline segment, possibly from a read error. DNA of the CDR3: TGTGCCAGTAGTGTAGACCCTTACAATGAGCAGTTCTTC. Protein product: CASSVDPYNEQFF. This chain joins TRBV19 and TRBJ2-1; the D is unclear. The CDR3 is 13 residues long. CDR1 is LNHDA and CDR2 is SQIVND in the germline V gene (reference sequence).

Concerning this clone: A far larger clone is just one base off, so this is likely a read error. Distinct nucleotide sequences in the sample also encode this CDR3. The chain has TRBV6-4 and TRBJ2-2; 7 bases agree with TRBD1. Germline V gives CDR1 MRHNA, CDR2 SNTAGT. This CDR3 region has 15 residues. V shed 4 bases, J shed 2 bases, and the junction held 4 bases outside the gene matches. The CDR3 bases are TGTGCCAGCAGTGTAGCAGGGGGAAACACCGGGGAGCTGTTTTTT. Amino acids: CASSVAGGNTGELFF.

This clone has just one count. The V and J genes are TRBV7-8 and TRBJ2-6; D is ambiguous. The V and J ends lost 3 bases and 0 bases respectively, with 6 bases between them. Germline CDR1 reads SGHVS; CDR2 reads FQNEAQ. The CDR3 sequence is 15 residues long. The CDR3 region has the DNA TGTGCCAGCAGCTTTCAGGCCTCTGGGGCCAACGTCCTGACTTTC. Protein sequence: CASSFQASGANVLTF.

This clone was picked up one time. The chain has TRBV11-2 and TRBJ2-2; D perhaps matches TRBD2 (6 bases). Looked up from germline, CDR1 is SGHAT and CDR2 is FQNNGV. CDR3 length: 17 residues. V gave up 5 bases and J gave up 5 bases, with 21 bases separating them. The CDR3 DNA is TGTGCCAGCAGCCAACGAAGTACTTGGGGGGAAACCGGGGAGCTGTTTTTT. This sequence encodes CASSQRSTWGETGELFF.

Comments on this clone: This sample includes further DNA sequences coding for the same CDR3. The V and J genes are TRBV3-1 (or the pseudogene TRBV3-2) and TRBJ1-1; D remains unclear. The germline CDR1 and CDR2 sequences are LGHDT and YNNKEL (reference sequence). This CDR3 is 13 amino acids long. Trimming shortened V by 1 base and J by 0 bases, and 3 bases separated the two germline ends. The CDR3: CASSQVMNTEAFF. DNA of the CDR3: TGTGCCAGCAGCCAAGTGATGAACACTGAAGCTTTCTTT.

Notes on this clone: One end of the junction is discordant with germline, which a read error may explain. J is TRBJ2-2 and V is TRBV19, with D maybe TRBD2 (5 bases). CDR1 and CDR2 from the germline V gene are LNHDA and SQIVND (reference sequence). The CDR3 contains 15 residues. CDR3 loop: CASTIQTSGTGELFF. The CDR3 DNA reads TGTGCCAGTACTATACAGACCTCGGGGACCGGGGAGCTGTTTTTT.

The CDR3 DNA reads as TGCGCCAGCAGCCATAATCCGGACAGGTACTCTGGAAACACCATATATTTT. It yields the protein CASSHNPDRYSGNTIYF. The rearrangement links TRBV4-3 to TRBJ1-3, with 7 bases aligning to TRBD1. Germline CDR1 and CDR2: LGHNA and YSLEER. J gave up 0 bases and V 3 bases, and 8 bases lay outside the gene matches. The CDR3 is 17 amino acids.

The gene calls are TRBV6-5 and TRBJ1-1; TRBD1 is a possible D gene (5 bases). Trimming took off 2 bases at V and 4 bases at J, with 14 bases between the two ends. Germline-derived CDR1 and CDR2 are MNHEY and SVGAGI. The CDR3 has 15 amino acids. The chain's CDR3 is CASSYAAGMVTEAFF. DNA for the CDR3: TGTGCCAGCAGTTACGCAGCAGGGATGGTCACTGAAGCTTTCTTT.

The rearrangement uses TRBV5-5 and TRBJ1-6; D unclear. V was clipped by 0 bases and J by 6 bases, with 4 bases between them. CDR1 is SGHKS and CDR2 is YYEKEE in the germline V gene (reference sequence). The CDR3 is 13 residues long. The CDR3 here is CASSLERNSPLHF. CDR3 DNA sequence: TGTGCCAGCAGCTTGGAACGTAATTCACCCCTCCACTTT.

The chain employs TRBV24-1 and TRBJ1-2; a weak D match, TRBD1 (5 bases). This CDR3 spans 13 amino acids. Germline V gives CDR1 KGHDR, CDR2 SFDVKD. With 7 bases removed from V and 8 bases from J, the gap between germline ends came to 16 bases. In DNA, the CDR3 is TGTGCCACCAGGGGGGGACCAGCGCTGGGCTACACCTTC. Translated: CATRGGPALGYTF.

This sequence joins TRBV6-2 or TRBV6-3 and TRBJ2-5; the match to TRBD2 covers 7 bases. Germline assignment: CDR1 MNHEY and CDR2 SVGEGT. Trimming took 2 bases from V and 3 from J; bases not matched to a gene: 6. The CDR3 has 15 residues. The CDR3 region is CASSYLGLIEETQYF. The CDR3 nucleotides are TGTGCCAGCAGTTACCTGGGACTAATTGAAGAGACCCAGTACTTC.

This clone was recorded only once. The CDR3 region is CASRSRGWGGYTF. CDR3 in DNA: TGTGCCAGCAGAAGCAGGGGTTGGGGTGGCTACACCTTC. This sequence joins TRBV27 and TRBJ1-2; tentative D call: TRBD1 (6 bases). V was pared by 6 bases and J by 7 bases, with 15 bases between. The CDR3 is made up of 13 amino acids. Germline V lookup: CDR1 MNHEY, CDR2 SMNVEV (reference sequence).

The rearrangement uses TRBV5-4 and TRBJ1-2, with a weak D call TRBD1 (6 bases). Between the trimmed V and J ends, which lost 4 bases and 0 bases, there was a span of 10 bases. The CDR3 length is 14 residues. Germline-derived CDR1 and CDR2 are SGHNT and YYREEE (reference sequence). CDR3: CASSADSSNYGYTF. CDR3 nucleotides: TGTGCCAGCAGCGCGGACAGTTCTAACTATGGCTACACCTTC.

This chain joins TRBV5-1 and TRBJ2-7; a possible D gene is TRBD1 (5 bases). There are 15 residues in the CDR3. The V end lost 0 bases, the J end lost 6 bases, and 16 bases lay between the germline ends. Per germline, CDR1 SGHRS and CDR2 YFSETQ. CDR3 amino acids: CASSLVLADDSEQYF. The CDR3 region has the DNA TGCGCCAGCAGCTTGGTACTGGCGGACGACAGCGAGCAGTACTTC. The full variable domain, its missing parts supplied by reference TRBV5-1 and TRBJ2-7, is KAGVTQTPRYLIKTRGQQVTLSCSPISGHRSVSWYQQTPGQGLQFLFEYFSETQRNKGNFPGRFSGRQFSNSRSEMNVSTLELGDSALYLCASSLVLADDSEQYFGPGTRLTVT.

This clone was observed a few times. The CDR3 is CASTEGDTGELFF. CDR3 DNA: TGTGCCAGCACAGAGGGGGACACCGGGGAGCTGTTTTTT. This chain links TRBV11-2 with TRBJ2-2; D might be TRBD1 (6 bases). Germline values: CDR1 SGHAT, CDR2 FQNNGV. The CDR3 runs to 13 residues. Trimming stripped 7 bases from V and 3 bases from J, with 9 bases between.

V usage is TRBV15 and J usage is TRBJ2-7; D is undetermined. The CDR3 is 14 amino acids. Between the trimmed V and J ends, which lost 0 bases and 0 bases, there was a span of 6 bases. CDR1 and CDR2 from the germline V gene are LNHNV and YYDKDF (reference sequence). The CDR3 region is CATSREAASYEQYF. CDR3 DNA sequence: TGTGCCACCAGCAGAGAAGCAGCCTCCTACGAGCAGTACTTC.

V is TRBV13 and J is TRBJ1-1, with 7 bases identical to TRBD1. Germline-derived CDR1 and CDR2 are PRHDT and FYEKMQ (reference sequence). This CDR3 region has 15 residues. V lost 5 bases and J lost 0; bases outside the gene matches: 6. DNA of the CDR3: TGTGCCAGCAGCGCACAGGGGCGTATGAACACTGAAGCTTTCTTT. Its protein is CASSAQGRMNTEAFF.

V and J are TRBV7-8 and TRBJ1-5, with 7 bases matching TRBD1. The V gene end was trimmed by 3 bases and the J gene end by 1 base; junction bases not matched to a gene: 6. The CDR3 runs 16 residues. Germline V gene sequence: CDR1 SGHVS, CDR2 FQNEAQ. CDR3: CASSFLGGQSNQPQHF. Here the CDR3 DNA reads TGTGCCAGCAGCTTCTTGGGGGGACAGAGCAATCAGCCCCAGCATTTT.

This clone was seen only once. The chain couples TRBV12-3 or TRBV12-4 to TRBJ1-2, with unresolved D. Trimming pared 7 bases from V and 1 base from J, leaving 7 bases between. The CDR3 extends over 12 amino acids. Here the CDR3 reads CASKDLNYGYTF. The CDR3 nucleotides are TGTGCCAGCAAGGACCTTAACTATGGCTACACCTTC.

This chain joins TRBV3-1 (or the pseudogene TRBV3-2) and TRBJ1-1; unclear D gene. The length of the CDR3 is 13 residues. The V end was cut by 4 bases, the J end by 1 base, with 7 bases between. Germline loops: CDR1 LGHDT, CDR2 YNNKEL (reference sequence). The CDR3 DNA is TGTGCCAGCAGCCGATTCTGGAACACTGAAGCTTTCTTT. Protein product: CASSRFWNTEAFF.

CDR3 residues: CASTARECPNSPLHF. CDR3 nucleotides: TGTGCCAGCACGGCCAGGGAGTGTCCCAATTCACCCCTCCACTTT. V is TRBV21-1 and J is TRBJ1-6. TRBV21-1 is termed a pseudogene. This CDR3 has 15 amino acids.

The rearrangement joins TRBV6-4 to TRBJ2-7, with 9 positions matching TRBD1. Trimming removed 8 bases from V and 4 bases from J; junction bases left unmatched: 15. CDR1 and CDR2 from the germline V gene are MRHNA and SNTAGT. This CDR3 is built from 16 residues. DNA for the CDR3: TGTGCCAGCGTCCCGGGACAGGGACCCAGGCCATACGAGCAGTACTTC. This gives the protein CASVPGQGPRPYEQYF.

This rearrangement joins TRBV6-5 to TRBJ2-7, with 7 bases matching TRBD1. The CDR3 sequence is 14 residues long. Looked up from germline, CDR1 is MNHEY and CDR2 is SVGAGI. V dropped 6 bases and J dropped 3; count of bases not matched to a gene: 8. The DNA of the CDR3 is TGTGCCAGCAGGGGATGGACAGGCGACTACGAGCAGTACTTC. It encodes CASRGWTGDYEQYF.

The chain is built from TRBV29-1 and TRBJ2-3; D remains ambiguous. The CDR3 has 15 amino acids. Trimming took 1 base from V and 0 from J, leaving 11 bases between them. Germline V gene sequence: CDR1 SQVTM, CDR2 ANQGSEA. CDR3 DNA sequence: TGCAGCGTTGAAGTTGTGGAGCTAAGCACAGATACGCAGTATTTT. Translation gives CSVEVVELSTDTQYF.